These T cell receptor beta chains were read from a single sample in a study of T cells in Graves' hyperthyroidism and ophthalmopathy. TCRdb re-derived calls from the multiplex PCR reads in MiXCR, one entry per CDR3 protein. This table holds over 350,000 distinct CDR3 sequences, over 11% found once. Specimen: blood. All receptors come from a man aged 50 to 60 with Graves' ophthalmopathy. CDR3s include the opening cysteine and the closing phenylalanine or tryptophan. The D gene is left open where the match is weak. Some rows mark clone size as missing; the rest say once, few, many or name a class of expanded clone.

D: TRBD2; J: TRBJ2-1; V: TRBV4-2; size: NA; length: 14; DNA: TGTGCCAGCAGCCCTCCAGCGGGAGGGGCTGAGCAGTTCTTC; CDR3: CASSPPAGGAEQFF
D: NA; J: TRBJ2-7; V: TRBV12-5; size: few; length: 13; DNA: TGTGCTAGTGGTTTGCGTCAGGGTTACGAGCAGTACTTC; CDR3: CASGLRQGYEQYF
D: TRBD1; J: TRBJ1-1; V: TRBV5-8; size: many; length: 17; DNA: TGTGCCAGCAGCTGGAAAACAGGGGCGGCGTGGAACACTGAAGCTTTCTTT; CDR3: CASSWKTGAAWNTEAFF
D: TRBD1; J: TRBJ2-1; V: TRBV6-1; size: many; length: 15; DNA: TGTGCCAGCAGTGATAGACAGGGGGGTTGGAATGAGCAGTTCTTC; CDR3: CASSDRQGGWNEQFF
D: NA; J: TRBJ1-2; V: TRBV6-9; size: NA; length: 12; DNA: TGTGCCAGCAGTTCAGGACCGTCGGCGGACACCTTC; CDR3: CASSSGPSADTF
D: TRBD1; J: TRBJ2-5; V: TRBV18; size: NA; length: 15; DNA: TGTGCCAGCTCACCGAGAATGGACAGGGCTGGGACCCAGTACTTC; CDR3: CASSPRMDRAGTQYF
D: NA; J: TRBJ2-1; V: TRBV9; size: NA; length: 15; DNA: TGTGCCAGCAGCCAGGGAGACCTACGGGCGATCGAGCAGTTCTTC; CDR3: CASSQGDLRAIEQFF
D: TRBD2; J: TRBJ2-7; V: TRBV19; size: NA; length: 14; DNA: TGTGCCAGTAGTCCTAGCGGGAGGAGGTACGAGCAGTACTTC; CDR3: CASSPSGRRYEQYF
D: TRBD1; J: TRBJ1-3; V: TRBV7-9; size: NA; length: 15; DNA: TGTGCCAGCAGCATAGAACAGGGGACTGGAAACACCATATATTTT; CDR3: CASSIEQGTGNTIYF
D: NA; J: TRBJ2-3; V: TRBV6-1; size: few; length: 13; DNA: TGTGCCAGCAGTTCTTGGGGCACAGATACGCAGTATTTT; CDR3: CASSSWGTDTQYF
D: NA; J: TRBJ2-1; V: TRBV15; size: many; length: 16; DNA: TGTGCCACCAGCACCATACCTAGCGCCTCCTACAATGAGCAGTTCTTC; CDR3: CATSTIPSASYNEQFF
D: NA; J: TRBJ2-1; V: TRBV20-1; size: many; length: 11; DNA: TGCAGTGCTGCTCAAAACAATGAGCAGTTCTTC; CDR3: CSAAQNNEQFF
D: TRBD1; J: TRBJ2-1; V: TRBV20-1; size: many; length: 16; DNA: TGCAGTGCTACGGGACAGGGTCCCGGCCTCAACAATGAGCAGTTCTTC; CDR3: CSATGQGPGLNNEQFF
D: TRBD2; J: TRBJ2-1; V: TRBV27; size: many; length: 15; DNA: TGTGCCAGCAGCCGGGCGGGAGGGAGTGGCAATGAGCAGTTCTTC; CDR3: CASSRAGGSGNEQFF